This T cell receptor (beta chain) was profiled in a study of cytomegalovirus exposure and HLA in healthy donors (dated by TCRdb to the late 2010s). Background on the whole study: An earlier analysis of some 620 of the donors reported under 300 Gb of sequence data and 90 million to 120 million unique TCR beta sequences obtained from roughly 170 million T cells. The later analysis used no new phenotypic data to find candidate immune exposures, relying instead on TCR beta sequences and their occurrence across donors. The study used immunosequencing to profile the T cell repertoires of 670 or so subjects and linked those repertoires to cytomegalovirus serostatus. In an earlier analysis of a few hundred of the donors, high-throughput TCR beta sequencing was used to judge whether each TCR beta V gene segment behaved as functional or pseudogenic. A separate validation cohort of about 110 different subjects was used in addition to the approximately 700-subject first cohort. Among the approximately 400 genotyped donors, 75% to 90% belonged to the genetic ancestry cluster associated with self-reported Caucasian donors. In a later analysis, previously published TCR beta repertoires from about 640 donors were re-analyzed and high-resolution HLA genotyping was added so that TCR occurrence patterns could be studied. Class I and class II HLA loci were covered by the typing at four-digit resolution. Every repertoire in the discovery cohort had been generated on one and the same sequencing platform. On average, roughly 240,000 unique TCR beta nucleotide sequences were sequenced per donor among a few hundred genotyped donors of the cohort, with roughly 18% of those sequences being non-productive. To predict cytomegalovirus infection status, the study brought together high-throughput TCR immunosequencing, statistical association of individual TCRs with disease status, and machine learning. The study was designed to test whether signatures of past pathogen exposure could be identified by cataloging public T cell receptors. Because of strong linkage in the cohort, roughly five DR-DQ haplotypes were treated as single units for association and clustering. Donor age, sex, ethnicity and CMV serostatus were compiled together with the repertoire data. Genome-wide SNP genotypes for about 65% of the roughly 700 donors were used in a later genetic analysis, which treated that subset as a discovery cohort. Roughly 320 gigabases of sequencing data and around 88 million unique TCR sequences made up an early release that covered 500 to 650 HLA-typed donors. Typing coverage varied by locus: about 620-630 donors for A, B, C, DRB1 and DQB1; around 560 for DQA1; 600 to 610 for DPA1; approximately 490 for DPB1.

The cohort comprised 710 or so healthy bone marrow donors. At the time of sampling, every cohort member was nominally healthy, though immune exposures that went unrecorded were likely present. The donor was CMV seronegative and belonged to the group of 352 seronegative cohort members. Each donor provided a peripheral blood sample, and peripheral blood mononuclear cells were used for TCR beta sequencing. Genomic DNA extraction from the blood cell samples was performed with the Qiagen DNeasy Blood Extraction Kit. Findings and caveats that apply to the study as a whole: When HLA alleles, especially DR and DQ, strongly co-occurred, attributing TCR associations to individual alleles was difficult. Correlated functional status among segregating V segments might reflect linkage disequilibrium, but an unknown experimental factor could not be ruled out. In a later analysis, TCR association rates were found to vary across HLA loci, with the most associated TCRs seen for DRB1 alleles and the fewest for HLA-C alleles. A later analysis found that HLA-associated TCR beta chains were more clonally expanded and had lower generation probabilities than equally common non-associated chains. Most TCR sequences were seen in very few donors, while some public TCRs were found in many individuals. A later analysis associated about 17,000 TCR beta sequences with specific HLA alleles at a false discovery rate of 0.05. In a later analysis, most CMV-associated TCR beta chains were found to appear HLA-restricted, with HLA associations seemingly driven largely by CMV exposure. The earlier analysis of 587 of the donors excluded some 15 rarely observed V segments, including chromosome 9 orphons, because counts were too low. Because HLA typing was unavailable for some donors at each locus, only the typed subset was used in association tests. V-gene and J-gene trimming of TCR beta chains was associated with a missense DCLRE1C variant in a later genetic analysis, and the association was replicated in an independent cohort. According to a later analysis, parvovirus B19, influenza, CMV and Epstein-Barr virus appeared linked to several top co-occurrence clusters. The cohort was sequenced for TCR beta chains only, and without alpha or paired-chain data the features that could be detected were limited. The study listed around 160 TCR beta chains as associated with cytomegalovirus. Some IMGT-functional V segments, including TRBV6-2 and TRBV6-3, could not be told apart with the 87-base-pair reads, so those segments were excluded. An earlier analysis of approximately 600 of the donors showed that most TCR beta V segments appeared in productive rearrangements either about 90% or about 30% of the time, which broadly matched IMGT annotations. In vitro tests confirmed that three of the cytomegalovirus-associated TCR beta chains recognize cytomegalovirus antigens. Roughly uniform sequencing depth across donors was assumed in presence/absence analyses, although this assumption may not hold. According to a later genetic analysis, donors in an Asian-associated ancestry cluster had fewer N-insertions in productive TCRs than the roughly 670-donor mean. CMV serostatus was the only immune exposure information available for the cohort. The classifier was reported to diagnose cytomegalovirus status with high specificity and sensitivity in both the original and validation cohorts. According to the authors, the approach could potentially be generalized to other disease states and immunological phenotypes. A further reported finding was that TCR beta sequences accurately predicted the HLA-A and HLA-B alleles for most subjects in the first cohort. The sequencing pipeline was judged likely to have produced a cluster of highly shared sequence variants as a technical artifact.

The CDR3, cysteine through phenylalanine, is 12 amino acids long. Only the CDR3 portion is preserved as DNA: 36 bases, with reading frame beginning at the first base. V was cut back by 6 bases and J by 7 bases, leaving a gap of 12 bases between them. According to the germline V gene (reference sequence), CDR1 reads MNHEY and CDR2 reads SMNVEV. Receptor libraries were prepared by the immunoSEQ multiplex PCR assay. For the multiplex PCR, a mixture combining 60 forward primers for TCR Vbeta segments and 13 reverse primers for TCR Jbeta segments was used. The CDR3 region of rearranged TCR beta genes was amplified from genomic DNA by a multiplex PCR assay. The Illumina HiSeq System was used to sequence the amplified TCR beta libraries as 87-base-pair reads. In the paper's pipeline: A later analysis counted around 72 million unique TCR beta chains across the 666 repertoires, and 9.5 million to 11 million of these chains were shared by at least two donors. Raw reads were error-corrected and collapsed into unique sequences with a nearest-neighbor algorithm that merged closely related sequences to remove PCR and sequencing errors. V, D and J gene segments were assigned by aligning CDR3 sequences to IMGT reference sequences. For a sequence to be retained, a match of at least six nucleotides to both a V gene segment and a J gene segment was required. A rearrangement was called productive if the CDR3 had no stop codons and remained in frame with V and J, and every other rearrangement was called non-productive. CDR3 was defined by IMGT convention, running from the second conserved V-encoded cysteine to the conserved J-encoded phenylalanine. The earlier analysis of about 570 of the donors excluded any sequence lacking an unambiguous match to a single V gene segment. In an earlier analysis of 587 of the donors, V segments were called functional above 56.7% productive rearrangements and were called segregating when the between-donor standard deviation exceeded 5%. A statistical classification framework was developed to diagnose cytomegalovirus status using the catalog of TCR beta chain sequences. In a later analysis, TCR nucleotide sequences were compared against IMGT/GENE-DB human TR gene sequences so that V and J genes could be assigned. The TCRdist pipeline was used in a later analysis to assign CDR3 sequences and most-parsimonious VDJ recombination scenarios. In a later analysis, each TCR beta chain was defined by its CDR3 amino acid sequence together with its V-gene family, and reads lacking a unique V-gene family were excluded. As a way to deal with suspected cross-contamination and a sequencing artifact, a later analysis dropped 500 to 700 nucleotide sequences that were highly shared and had low generation probability. A later analysis calculated a clonal expansion index for each public chain from normalized within-repertoire ranks of inferred template counts. A later analysis computed generation probabilities with a VDJ recombination model fitted to out-of-frame rearrangements, and checked the results against IGoR. In a later analysis, TCR-TCR, TCR-HLA and TCR-CMV co-occurrence was scored with hypergeometric tests, and a repertoire-size bias correction was applied to TCR pairs. False discovery rates were estimated in a later analysis by permuting HLA or CMV assignments 20 times. In a later analysis, co-occurring TCRs were grouped using DBSCAN, with TCRdist sequence similarity added in when clustering inside HLA-allele-positive subsets. Repertoires with fewer than 30,000 or more than 120,000 public chains were left out of co-occurrence clustering, as were a few repertoires with anomalous nucleotide sharing. What TCRdb holds here is the immuneACCESS table cut down to in-frame rearrangements. Part of the clones is not present; checked against another copy, under half of the missing clones reflect an unresolved V gene, and the others are unexplained. That table gives V, J and clone size, and the DNA gave D and trimming. Within this sample are over 150,000 clones, with about 80% of them counted one time only. The ten largest clonotypes hold around 5% of the sample.

With regard to this clone: The antigen it binds to is not known. Base quality data are lacking; no much larger clone is found one base away.

The receptor comes from a man aged 25 to 40 in good health and CMV-seronegative. The chain is assembled from TRBV27 and TRBJ1-2, with TRBD1 as a weak D call on 6 bases. The sequencing sample was made of PBMCs. The DNA reads TGTGCCAGCAGGGTACAGGGAGCTGGCTACACCTTC. Its protein reads: CASRVQGAGYTF.